Sequencing of this T cell receptor beta chain was carried out in a study of follicular helper T cells after annual influenza vaccination. Stated time point: 2014-2015 season, 7 days after vaccination. Each time point used about 35 to 110 mL of blood. TCRdb keeps only in-frame clones here, not all; method: immunoSEQ multiplex PCR. The sample consists of 7,500 to 10,000 clones, 80% to 90% of them appearing once. The junction had 8 bases not matched to a gene; V was cut back by 2 bases and J by 9 bases. The CDR3 runs to 14 residues. Germline lookup yields CDR1 MDHEN and CDR2 SYDVKM. The sequence derives from an adult who received the influenza vaccine. Sequencing used CXCR5+ CD38- circulating T follicular helper cells from blood, obtained 7 days after influenza vaccination. Subset reported: circulating Tfh, non-naive CD4+CXCR5+PD-1+ (ICOS+CD38+ or ICOS-CD38-). This chain connects TRBV28 to TRBJ2-7, with 9 bases lining up with TRBD1. DNA of the CDR3: TGTGCCAGCAGTTTAAGGGGACAGGGTAAGGGGCAGTACTTC. Its translation: CASSLRGQGKGQYF.